The 14 T cell receptor beta chains presented below share a single source sample, sequenced in a study of CD8+ T cells in alopecia areata. Treatment in this sample: oral pan-JAK inhibitor, 5-10 mg twice daily. RNA extraction was followed by reverse transcription into cDNA, which acted as the sequencing template. This table comes from immunoSEQ multiplex PCR, and its TCRdb copy is limited to in-frame clones, with some not included. The profile shows about 200,000 clones, under 40% of them singletons. The input for sequencing was CD4+ T cells sorted from blood, taken between weeks 30 and 35, from a patient treated with tofacitinib. The origin of the receptors is a human donor with alopecia areata.

This clone was counted between two and nine times. The junction departs from the called germline gene at one end, perhaps through a read error. This chain links TRBV6-5 with TRBJ2-7, with D unclear. The germline CDR1 and CDR2 sequences are MNHEY and SVGAGI. The CDR3 loop spans 10 amino acids. CDR3 in amino acids: CASRNTVLHF. As DNA, the CDR3 is TGTGCCAGCAGGAACACCGTTCTACACTTC.

V is TRBV9 and J is TRBJ2-5, with 9 bases lining up with TRBD2. Looked up from germline, CDR1 is SGDLS and CDR2 is YYNGEE. Trimming removed 0 bases from V and 1 base from J; junction bases left unmatched: 7. The length of the CDR3 is 17 residues. The CDR3 sequence is CASSVVGAGGRQETQYF. For the CDR3, the DNA is TGTGCCAGCAGCGTAGTTGGCGCGGGAGGGCGCCAAGAGACCCAGTACTTC.

This clone came up a few times. The V gene is TRBV7-8, the J gene TRBJ2-5; D uncertain. The CDR3 is 18 amino acids. Trimming left V 0 bases short and J 0 bases short, with 17 bases between. The germline V gene encodes CDR1 SGHVS and CDR2 FQNEAQ. CDR3 sequence (DNA): TGTGCCAGCAGCTTAGCGCCGTCCTTGCCCCTGTACCAAGAGACCCAGTACTTC. It is translated as CASSLAPSLPLYQETQYF. The complete variable domain, with remaining parts taken from reference TRBV7-8 and TRBJ2-5, reads GAGVSQSPRYKVAKRGQDVALRCDPISGHVSLFWYQQALGQGPEFLTYFQNEAQLDKSGLPSDRFFAERPEGSVSTLKIQRTQQEDSAVYLCASSLAPSLPLYQETQYFGPGTRLLVL.

The V gene is TRBV21-1, the J gene TRBJ1-5. TRBV21-1 is marked as a pseudogene. The CDR3 consists of 15 residues. CDR3 coding DNA: TGTGCCAGCAGCTCGAACGGACGGAGGCTGTACGCCCAGCATTTT. Residues: CASSSNGRRLYAQHF.

The chain has TRBV30 and TRBJ2-4, with TRBD2 identical over 9 bases. Trimming at V came to 4 bases and at J to 9 bases, leaving 10 bases not matched to a gene. CDR1 and CDR2 from the germline V gene are GTSNPN and SVGIG (reference sequence). The CDR3 loop spans 14 amino acids. CDR3 bases: TGTGCCTGGAAGTCTAGCGGGACGTCAAGCATTCAGTACTTC. It yields the protein CAWKSSGTSSIQYF.

This sequence joins TRBV7-2 and TRBJ2-3; 12 bases fit TRBD2. With 4 bases clipped from V and 8 bases from J, the junction kept 10 bases outside the gene matches. Germline CDR1 reads SGHTA; CDR2 reads FQGNSA. The CDR3 length is 16 residues. CDR3 in DNA: TGTGCCAGCAGCTCCCCGACTAGCGGGAGTGATGGTACGCAGTATTTT. This translates into CASSSPTSGSDGTQYF.

This clone has only a few counts. The rearrangement uses TRBV11-1 and TRBJ2-1; no clear D gene. Germline CDR1 SGHAT, CDR2 FQDESV (reference sequence). The CDR3 is made up of 14 amino acids. V was trimmed by 3 bases and J by 8 bases, leaving 14 bases between them. CDR3 loop: CASSFRSPRDEQFF. Written as DNA, the CDR3 is TGTGCCAGCAGCTTTAGGTCCCCTAGGGATGAGCAGTTCTTC.

This clone occurred a few times. The V call is TRBV30, the J call TRBJ1-5; 9 bases match TRBD1. The CDR3 is 13 residues long. Germline V gene data show CDR1 as GTSNPN and CDR2 as SVGIG (reference sequence). The J segment lost 5 bases and the V segment lost 3 bases, leaving 2 bases of the junction unmatched. The CDR3 sequence: CAWSRQGDQPQHF. For the CDR3, the DNA is TGTGCCTGGAGCCGACAGGGGGATCAGCCCCAGCATTTT.

This clone was picked up a small number of times. The chain is built from TRBV5-5 and TRBJ2-1; a possible D gene is TRBD1 (6 bases). Trimming took 1 base from V and 5 from J, leaving 19 bases between them. This CDR3 region has 17 residues. Germline values: CDR1 SGHKS, CDR2 YYEKEE (reference sequence). The CDR3: CASSLSVIRGGDNEQFF. The CDR3 DNA reads as TGTGCCAGCAGCTTGAGTGTGATCAGGGGTGGGGACAATGAGCAGTTCTTC.

The chain combines TRBV29-1 with TRBJ1-5, with D possibly being TRBD1 (5 bases). The CDR3 has 12 residues. CDR1 and CDR2 (germline): SQVTM, ANQGSEA. V was shortened by 6 bases and J by 2 bases, with 8 bases between the two germline ends. The CDR3 reads CSVLQGNQPQHF. The CDR3 bases are TGCAGCGTACTACAGGGCAATCAGCCCCAGCATTTT. The variable domain in full, with the rest retrieved from reference TRBV29-1 and TRBJ1-5, is SAVISQKPSRDICQRGTSLTIQCQVDSQVTMMFWYRQQPGQSLTLIATANQGSEATYESGFVIDKFPISRPNLTFSTLTVSNMSPEDSSIYLCSVLQGNQPQHFGDGTRLSIL.

V usage is TRBV2 and J usage is TRBJ1-2; possibly TRBD1 for D (6 bases). The CDR3 covers 16 residues. Trimming took off 7 bases at V and 6 bases at J, with 24 bases between the two ends. Germline values: CDR1 SNHLY, CDR2 FYNNEI. CDR3 nucleotide sequence: TGTGCCAGCACCCAAGTTCAGCTGAGGACAGTCGATGGCTACACCTTC. This gives the protein CASTQVQLRTVDGYTF.

This clone was counted between two and nine times. This rearrangement joins TRBV2 to TRBJ1-6; no clear D. CDR3 length: 13 amino acids. V dropped 7 bases and J dropped 8 bases, with 12 bases sitting between them. CDR1 and CDR2 from the germline V gene are SNHLY and FYNNEI. In DNA, the CDR3 is TGTGCCAGCAACCAATCCCCGGATTCACCCCTCCACTTT. It translates to CASNQSPDSPLHF.

With respect to this clone: The sample holds other DNA sequences that translate to the same CDR3. This chain uses TRBV29-1 with TRBJ1-1; no firm D call. V lost 2 bases and J lost 0, with 7 bases in between. CDR1 and CDR2 (germline): SQVTM, ANQGSEA. This CDR3 comprises 13 residues. CDR3 DNA sequence: TGCAGCGTTGAAAGGGTGATGAACACTGAAGCTTTCTTT. Its protein product is CSVERVMNTEAFF.

The J gene is TRBJ1-1, the V gene TRBV6-5, with a possible D match to TRBD1 (5 bases). CDR1 is MNHEY, CDR2 SVGAGI, per germline. The CDR3 covers 14 residues. V lost 6 bases to trimming and J lost 4 bases, with 15 bases between them. DNA for the CDR3: TGTGCCAGCAGGGTGGGAGGGGCTAGCACTGAAGCTTTCTTT. It specifies CASRVGGASTEAFF.